This T cell receptor beta chain was sequenced in a study of blood T cell repertoires in COVID-19. Across the study: Researchers got acute and convalescent COVID-19 samples from the United States, Italy and Spain. PBMCs, B-cell-depleted T cells, or T cells provided the cDNA or gDNA that made up the material.

This clone was seen once. The CDR3 length is 15 residues. The V gene end was trimmed by 6 bases and the J gene end by 4 bases; junction bases not matched to a gene: 7. Germline lookup yields CDR1 MNHEY and CDR2 SMNVEV (reference sequence). As handled by the study authors: Nucleated cell number was recorded as an estimate derived from reference gene primer amplification. The method was immunoSEQ multiplex PCR; TCRdb's version includes in-frame clones alone and lacks a portion of them. From that table come the V and J calls and clone size; the DNA was used to work out D and trimming. The table lists under 75,000 clones, around nine tenths of them singletons.

The sequence was obtained from a human donor in a cohort sampled during active COVID-19. The sample comprised peripheral blood. This chain links TRBV27 with TRBJ1-1; 11 nucleotides line up with TRBD1. The CDR3 sequence: CASSFRGTGGTEAFF. The CDR3 DNA follows: TGTGCCAGCAGCTTCCGCGGGACAGGGGGCACTGAAGCTTTCTTT.